This T cell receptor beta chain originates from a study of T cells after yellow fever vaccination. About the research overall: Preparation of the low-cell-number fractions used SMART-Seq v4 Ultra Low Input.

The CDR3 is made up of 16 amino acids. V shed 0 bases and J shed 2 bases, with 8 bases lying between them. CDR1 and CDR2 (germline): SGHTA, FQGNSA. A process of 5'RACE template switching, which added a universal primer site and UMIs, was used to make TCR cDNA. MiXCR, run by TCRdb on the 5' RACE reads, gives a single entry per CDR3 protein. The table lists 250,000 to 300,000 distinct CDR3 sequences, under 15% of them singletons. The specimen was CD4+ T cells sorted from PBMCs, collected 45 days after the yellow fever booster vaccination. The chain recombines TRBV7-2 with TRBJ2-6, with D possibly matching TRBD1 (6 bases). This sequence was found in a man younger than 45 who received the YFV17D yellow fever vaccine. The CDR3 DNA reads as TGTGCCAGCAGCTTAGCTACAGGGCCTGGGGCCAACGTCCTGACTTTC. Amino acids: CASSLATGPGANVLTF.